This T cell receptor (beta chain) was obtained from a study of T cell repertoires in cytomegalovirus infection (dated by TCRdb to the late 2010s). As for the study more broadly: Alongside well-studied HLA-B-restricted epitopes, the peptide stimulations were aimed at recently identified HLA-C-restricted CMV epitopes, whose presentation resists viral immunomodulation. Donor HLA type was relevant to the analysis, as public TCR beta signatures indicated carriage of CMV infection together with the matching HLA type. Here is what the overall study found, with its caveats: In both this cohort and an independent roughly 400-donor cohort, the cumulative frequency of public TCR beta family members distinguished carriers of CMV infection plus the relevant HLA type. The ex vivo response was dominated by HLA-C-restricted CMV-specific TCR beta clonotypes, and the single most frequent clonotype in two of eight donors was supplied by these HLA-C-restricted clonotypes.

This sample was sequenced with an Illumina HiSeq 1500. The public reads were quality trimmed at Q25 with fastp and then assembled into clones with MiXCR by TCRdb, keeping productive beta chains. Each CDR3 protein gets just one entry, which takes the most common genes and DNA from the rows behind it. Here the sample has a few hundred thousand distinct CDR3 sequences; 40% occur a single time. Jointly, the top ten make up 48% of the sample. Reading the label with the study, this specimen's treatment or condition is: in vitro stimulation with specific CMV peptide epitopes to enrich CMV-specific T cells. Concerning this clonotype: What this receptor recognizes is not known. No much larger clone exists at a distance of one base, and base qualities are not known.

The input for sequencing was cultured PBMCs, taken from culture after CMV antigen stimulation. This TCR was recovered from a human donor in good health (CMV status not recorded). Some clones in this sample may be carry-over from other donors' samples.

The CDR3 sequence is CASSPQGAEAFF. The nucleotide sequence is TGCGCCAGCAGCCCCCAGGGAGCAGAAGCTTTCTTT. The chain is made from TRBV5-1 and TRBJ1-1; the D segment could be TRBD1, given 5 matching bases. Trimming at the junction amounts to 4 bases on V and 8 bases on J, and the germline ends lie 12 bases apart. The germline V gene yields SGHRS for CDR1 and YFSETQ for CDR2. The CDR3 holds 12 amino acids from the cysteine to the phenylalanine. CDR3 DNA only is kept here, 36 bases in frame from base 1.